This TCR beta chain was captured in a study of beta chain features in type 1 diabetes. Study-wide context: Cell yields, gender and age were comparable in patients and healthy donors. Summed over all samples, the examined sorted cells came to roughly 110,000,000.

Isolated RNA was reverse transcribed in full, so expressed TCRB transcripts were sequenced. Generated by immunoSEQ multiplex PCR, the TCRdb table keeps only in-frame clones and is missing some. The sample lists approximately 330,000 clones; roughly 11% were seen once. In germline, CDR1 is SGHTA, CDR2 FQGTGA. J gave up 5 bases and V 6 bases, and 7 bases lay outside the gene matches. This CDR3 has 14 amino acids. Markers CD45RO/CCR7/CD25/CD127/CD95/CD27 served to sort CD4+ naive, central memory, regulatory and stem cell-like memory cells. Only a few counts were recorded for this clone. Sequencing was performed on naive CD4+ T cells from blood. This chain joins TRBV7-3 and TRBJ2-1, with 7 bases lining up with TRBD1. This TCR came from a woman aged 30 to 39 in good health. The chain's CDR3 is CASRQGGLNNEQFF. For the CDR3, the DNA is TGTGCCAGCAGGCAAGGGGGCTTGAACAATGAGCAGTTCTTC.